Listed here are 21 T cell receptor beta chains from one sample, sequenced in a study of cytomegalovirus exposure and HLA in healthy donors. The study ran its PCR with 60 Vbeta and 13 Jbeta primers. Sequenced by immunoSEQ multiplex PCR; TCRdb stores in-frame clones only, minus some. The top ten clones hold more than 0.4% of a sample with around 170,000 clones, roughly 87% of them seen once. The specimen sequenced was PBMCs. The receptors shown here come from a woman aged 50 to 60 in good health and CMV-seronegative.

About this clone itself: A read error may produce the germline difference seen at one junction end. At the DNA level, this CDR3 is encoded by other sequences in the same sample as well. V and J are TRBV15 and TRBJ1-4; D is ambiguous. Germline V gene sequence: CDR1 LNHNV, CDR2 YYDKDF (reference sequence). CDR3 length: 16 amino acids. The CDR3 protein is CATSRLEAGNNEKLFF. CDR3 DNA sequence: TGTGCCACCAGCCGTCTCGAGGCGGGGAATAATGAGAAACTGTTTTTT.

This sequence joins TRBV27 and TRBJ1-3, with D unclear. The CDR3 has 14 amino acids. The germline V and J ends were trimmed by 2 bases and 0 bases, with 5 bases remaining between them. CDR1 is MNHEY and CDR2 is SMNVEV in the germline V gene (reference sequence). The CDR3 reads CASSLMSSGNTIYF. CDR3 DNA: TGTGCCAGCAGTTTAATGAGCTCTGGAAACACCATATATTTT.

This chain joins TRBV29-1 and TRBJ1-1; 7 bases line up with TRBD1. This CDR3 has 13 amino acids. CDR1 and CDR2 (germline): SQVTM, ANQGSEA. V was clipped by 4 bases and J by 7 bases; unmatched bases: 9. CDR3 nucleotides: TGCAGCGTTGTATACAGGGGAAGGGGTGAAGCTTTCTTT. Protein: CSVVYRGRGEAFF.

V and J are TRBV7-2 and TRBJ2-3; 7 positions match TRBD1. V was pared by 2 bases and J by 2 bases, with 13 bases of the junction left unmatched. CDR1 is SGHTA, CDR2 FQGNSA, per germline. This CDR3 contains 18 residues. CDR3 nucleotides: TGTGCCAGCAGCTTACCATTAGGGGGCAATAGACACACAGATACGCAGTATTTT. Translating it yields CASSLPLGGNRHTDTQYF. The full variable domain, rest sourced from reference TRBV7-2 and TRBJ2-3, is GAGVSQSPSNKVTEKGKDVELRCDPISGHTALYWYRQSLGQGLEFLIYFQGNSAPDKSGLPSDRFSAERTGGSVSTLTIQRTQQEDSAVYLCASSLPLGGNRHTDTQYFGPGTRLTVL.

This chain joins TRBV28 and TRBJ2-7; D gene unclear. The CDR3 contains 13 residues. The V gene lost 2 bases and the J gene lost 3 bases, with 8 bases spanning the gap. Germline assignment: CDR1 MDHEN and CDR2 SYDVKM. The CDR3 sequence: CASSLTQFYEQYF. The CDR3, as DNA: TGTGCCAGCAGTTTAACACAATTCTACGAGCAGTACTTC. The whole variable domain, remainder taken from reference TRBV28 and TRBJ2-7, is DVKVTQSSRYLVKRTGEKVFLECVQDMDHENMFWYRQDPGLGLRLIYFSYDVKMKEKGDIPEGYSVSREKKERFSLILESASTNQTSMYLCASSLTQFYEQYFGPGTRLTVT.

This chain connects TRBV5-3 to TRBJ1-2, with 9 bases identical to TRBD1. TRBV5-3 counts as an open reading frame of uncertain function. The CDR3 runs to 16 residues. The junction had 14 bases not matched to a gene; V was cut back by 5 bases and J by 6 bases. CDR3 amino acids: CARSGVIRDRVDGYTF. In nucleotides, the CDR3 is TGTGCCAGAAGTGGCGTAATCCGGGACAGGGTCGATGGCTACACCTTC.

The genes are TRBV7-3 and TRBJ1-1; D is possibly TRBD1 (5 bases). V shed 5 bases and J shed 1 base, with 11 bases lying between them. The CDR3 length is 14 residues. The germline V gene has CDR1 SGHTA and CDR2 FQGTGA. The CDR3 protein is CASSPSGGNTEAFF. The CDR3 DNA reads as TGTGCCAGCAGCCCGAGCGGGGGGAACACTGAAGCTTTCTTT. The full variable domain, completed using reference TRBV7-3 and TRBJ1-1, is GAGVSQTPSNKVTEKGKYVELRCDPISGHTALYWYRQSLGQGPEFLIYFQGTGAADDSGLPNDRFFAVRPEGSVSTLKIQRTERGDSAVYLCASSPSGGNTEAFFGQGTRLTVV.

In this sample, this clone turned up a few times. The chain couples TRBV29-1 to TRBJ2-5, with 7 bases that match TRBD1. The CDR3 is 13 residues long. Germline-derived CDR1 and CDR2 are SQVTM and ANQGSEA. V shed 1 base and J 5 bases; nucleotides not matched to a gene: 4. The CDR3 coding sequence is TGCAGCGTTGAAGGACAGGGTAGGGAGACCCAGTACTTC. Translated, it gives CSVEGQGRETQYF.

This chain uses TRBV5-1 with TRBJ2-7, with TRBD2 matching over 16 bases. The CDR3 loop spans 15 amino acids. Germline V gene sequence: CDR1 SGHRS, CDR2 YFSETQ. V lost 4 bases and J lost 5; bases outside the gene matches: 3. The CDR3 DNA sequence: TGCGCCAGCAGCACAGGGACTAGCGGGGGGGACGAGCAGTACTTC. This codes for CASSTGTSGGDEQYF.

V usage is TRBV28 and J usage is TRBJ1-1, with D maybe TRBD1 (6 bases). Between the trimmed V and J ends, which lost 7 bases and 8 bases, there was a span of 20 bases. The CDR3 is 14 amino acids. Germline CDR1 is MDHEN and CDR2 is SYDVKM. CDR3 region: CASNGPGTPGEAFF. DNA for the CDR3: TGTGCCAGCAATGGTCCCGGGACACCGGGCGAAGCTTTCTTT. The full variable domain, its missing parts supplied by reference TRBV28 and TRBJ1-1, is DVKVTQSSRYLVKRTGEKVFLECVQDMDHENMFWYRQDPGLGLRLIYFSYDVKMKEKGDIPEGYSVSREKKERFSLILESASTNQTSMYLCASNGPGTPGEAFFGQGTRLTVV.

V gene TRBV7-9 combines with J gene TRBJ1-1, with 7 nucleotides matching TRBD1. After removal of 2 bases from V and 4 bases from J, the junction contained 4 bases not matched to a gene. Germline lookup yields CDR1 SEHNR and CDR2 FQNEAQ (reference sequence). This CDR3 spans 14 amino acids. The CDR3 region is CASSLSGGRTEAFF. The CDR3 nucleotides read TGTGCCAGCAGCTTATCAGGGGGTCGCACTGAAGCTTTCTTT. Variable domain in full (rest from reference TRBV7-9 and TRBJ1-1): DTGVSQNPRHKITKRGQNVTFRCDPISEHNRLYWYRQTLGQGPEFLTYFQNEAQLEKSRLLSDRFSAERPKGSFSTLEIQRTEQGDSAMYLCASSLSGGRTEAFFGQGTRLTVV.

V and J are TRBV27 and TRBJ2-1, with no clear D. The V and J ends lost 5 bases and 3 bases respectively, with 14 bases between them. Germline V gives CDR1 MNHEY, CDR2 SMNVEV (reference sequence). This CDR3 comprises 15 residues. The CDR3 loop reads CASSPDSQSYNEQFF. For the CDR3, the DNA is TGTGCCAGCAGTCCCGACTCCCAGAGCTACAATGAGCAGTTCTTC.

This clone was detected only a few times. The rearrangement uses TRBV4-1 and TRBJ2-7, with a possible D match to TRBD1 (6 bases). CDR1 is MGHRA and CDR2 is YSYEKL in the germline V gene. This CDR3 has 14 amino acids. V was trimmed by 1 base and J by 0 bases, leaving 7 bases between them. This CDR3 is CASSQAGHSYEQYF. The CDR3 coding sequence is TGCGCCAGCAGCCAAGCGGGACACTCCTACGAGCAGTACTTC.

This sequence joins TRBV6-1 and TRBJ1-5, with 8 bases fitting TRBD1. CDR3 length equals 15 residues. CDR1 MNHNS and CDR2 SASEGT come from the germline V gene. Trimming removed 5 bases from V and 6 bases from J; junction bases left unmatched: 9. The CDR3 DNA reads TGTGCCAGCAGTCGTGGACAGGGTGGAATTCAGCCCCAGCATTTT. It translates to CASSRGQGGIQPQHF.

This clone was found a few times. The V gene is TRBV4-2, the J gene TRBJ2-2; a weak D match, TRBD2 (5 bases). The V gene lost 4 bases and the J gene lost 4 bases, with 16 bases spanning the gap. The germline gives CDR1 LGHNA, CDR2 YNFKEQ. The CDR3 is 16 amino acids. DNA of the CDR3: TGTGCCAGCAGCCCCCAGACGCTTAGCGCCACCGGGGAGCTGTTTTTT. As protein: CASSPQTLSATGELFF.

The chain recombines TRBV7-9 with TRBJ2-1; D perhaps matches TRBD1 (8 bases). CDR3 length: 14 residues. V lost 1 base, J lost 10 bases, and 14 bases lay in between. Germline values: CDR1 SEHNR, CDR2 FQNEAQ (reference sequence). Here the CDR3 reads CASSLVGQGGEQFF. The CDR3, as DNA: TGTGCCAGCAGCTTAGTTGGACAGGGAGGGGAGCAGTTCTTC.

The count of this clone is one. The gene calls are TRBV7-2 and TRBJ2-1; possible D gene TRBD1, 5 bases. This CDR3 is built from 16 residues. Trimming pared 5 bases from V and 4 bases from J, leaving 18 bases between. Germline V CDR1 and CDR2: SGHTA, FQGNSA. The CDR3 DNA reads TGTGCCAGCAGCCCGTTCTGGGGCGTCGGGTACAATGAGCAGTTCTTC. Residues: CASSPFWGVGYNEQFF.

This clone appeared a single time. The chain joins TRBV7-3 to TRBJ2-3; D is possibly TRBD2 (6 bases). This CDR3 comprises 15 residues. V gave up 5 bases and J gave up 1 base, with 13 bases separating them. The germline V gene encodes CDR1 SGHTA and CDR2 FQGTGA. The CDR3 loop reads CASSPGSVRTDTQYF. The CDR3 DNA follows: TGTGCCAGCAGCCCCGGGAGCGTTCGCACAGATACGCAGTATTTT.

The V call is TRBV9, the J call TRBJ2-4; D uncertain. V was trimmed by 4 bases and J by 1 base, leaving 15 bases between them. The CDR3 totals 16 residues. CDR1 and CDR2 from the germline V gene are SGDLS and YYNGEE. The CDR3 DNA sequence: TGTGCCAGCAGCCCGAGCCCCCTTCCGGCCAAAAACATTCAGTACTTC. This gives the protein CASSPSPLPAKNIQYF.

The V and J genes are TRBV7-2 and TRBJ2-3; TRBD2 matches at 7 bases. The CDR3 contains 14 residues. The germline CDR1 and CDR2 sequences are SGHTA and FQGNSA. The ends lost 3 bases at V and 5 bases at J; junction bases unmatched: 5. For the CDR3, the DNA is TGTGCCAGCAGCTTGAAAGCGGGACGAGATACGCAGTATTTT. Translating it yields CASSLKAGRDTQYF.

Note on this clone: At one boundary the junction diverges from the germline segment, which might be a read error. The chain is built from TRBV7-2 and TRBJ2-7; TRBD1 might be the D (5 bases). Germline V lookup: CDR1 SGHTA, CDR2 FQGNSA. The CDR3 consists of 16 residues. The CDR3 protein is CASSLGGTGSSYEQCF. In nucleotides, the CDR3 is TGTGCCAGCAGCTTAGGCGGAACAGGTAGTTCCTACGAGCAGTGCTTC.